This T cell receptor beta chain came from a study of control samples from healthy donors and cancer patients. Here immunoSEQ multiplex PCR was the method, and the copy in TCRdb shows in-frame clones only, minus some. The table lists some 170,000 clones, around 94% of them singletons, with about 14% in the top ten. This CDR3 is 12 amino acids long. Trimming took off 3 bases at V and 8 bases at J, with 10 bases between the two ends. The receptor comes from a man aged 60 to 69 with colorectal cancer. Source material: PBMCs. The chain carries TRBV12-3 or TRBV12-4 and TRBJ1-2; no clear D. The CDR3 bases are TGTGCCAGCAGTTTCGACGGTAACGGCTACACCTTC. Translation: CASSFDGNGYTF.